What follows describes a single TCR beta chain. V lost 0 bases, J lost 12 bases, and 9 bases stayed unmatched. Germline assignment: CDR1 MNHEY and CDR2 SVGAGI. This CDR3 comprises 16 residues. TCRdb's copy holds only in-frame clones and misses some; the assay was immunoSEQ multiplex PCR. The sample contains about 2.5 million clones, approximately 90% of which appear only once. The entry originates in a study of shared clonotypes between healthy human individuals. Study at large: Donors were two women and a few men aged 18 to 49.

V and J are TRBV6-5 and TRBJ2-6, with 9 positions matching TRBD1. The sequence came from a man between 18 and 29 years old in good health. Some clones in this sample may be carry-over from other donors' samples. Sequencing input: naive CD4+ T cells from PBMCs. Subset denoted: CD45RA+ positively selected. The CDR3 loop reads CASSYSKQGAGVVLTF. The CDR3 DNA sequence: TGTGCCAGCAGTTACTCGAAACAGGGGGCGGGAGTCGTCCTGACTTTC.